The TCR beta chain described here comes from a study of early T cells in non-severe SARS-CoV-2 infection. Study-level information: Whole-blood bulk RNA, unsorted, was sequenced, and chains were unpaired. Study results and limitations: Lookups in VDJdb leaned toward anti-spike CD8 responses and missed private and CD4 specificities.

The CDR3 totals 14 residues. The V gene's germline CDR1 is DFQATT and CDR2 SNEGSKA (reference sequence). As concerns this clonotype: Its specificity is unknown.

Attached unique molecular identifiers marked individual cDNA molecules. TCRdb used MiXCR to reprocess the 5' RACE reads, holding one entry per CDR3 protein. Seen here are approximately 88,000 distinct CDR3 sequences, approximately 15% observed once, and the top ten hold approximately 1.5%. Sequenced material: whole blood. J is TRBJ2-3 and V is TRBV20-1; no firm D call. This clonotype originated in an adult who was a healthcare worker with PCR-confirmed SARS-CoV-2 infection or an uninfected control (not recorded which). The CDR3 is CSARRAPGGDTQYF. For the CDR3, the DNA is TGCAGCGCCCGCCGGGCTCCCGGCGGAGATACGCAGTATTTT.